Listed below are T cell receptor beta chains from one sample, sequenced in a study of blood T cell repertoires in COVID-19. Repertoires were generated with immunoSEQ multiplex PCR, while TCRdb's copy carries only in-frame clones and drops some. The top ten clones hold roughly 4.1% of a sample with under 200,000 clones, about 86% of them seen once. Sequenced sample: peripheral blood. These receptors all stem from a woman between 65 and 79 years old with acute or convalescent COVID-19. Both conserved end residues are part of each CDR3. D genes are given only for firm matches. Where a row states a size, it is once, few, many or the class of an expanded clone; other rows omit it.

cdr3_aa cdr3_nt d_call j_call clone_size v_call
CASGEGSGETQYF TGTGCCAGCGGAGAGGGATCGGGTGAGACCCAGTACTTC . TRBJ2-5 . TRBV7-9
CASSKRASGEEQYF TGTGCCAGCAGCAAGCGGGCTAGCGGAGAGGAGCAGTACTTC TRBD2 TRBJ2-7 . TRBV9
CASSTQSEQYF TGTGCCAGCAGCACACAGTCCGAGCAGTACTTC . TRBJ2-7 . TRBV11-2
CASSSTHGGDSNQPQHF TGTGCCAGCAGCAGCACCCACGGGGGAGATAGCAATCAGCCCCAGCATTTT . TRBJ1-5 . TRBV21-1
CASSQATRSSYEQYF TGCGCCAGCAGCCAAGCCACTCGGAGCTCCTACGAGCAGTACTTC . TRBJ2-7 . TRBV4-3
CASSPAGGTMNTEAFF TGTGCCAGCAGCCCCGCAGGGGGGACCATGAACACTGAAGCTTTCTTT TRBD1 TRBJ1-1 . TRBV28
CAISPSYGSSNEQFF TGTGCCATCAGCCCGTCTTATGGTAGCTCCAATGAGCAGTTCTTC . TRBJ2-1 . TRBV10-3
CASSYLSGGGDGYTF TGTGCCAGCAGTTACCTCAGTGGAGGGGGCGATGGCTACACCTTC TRBD1 TRBJ1-2 . TRBV6-6
CASRTSGSHEQYF TGCGCCAGCAGGACCAGCGGGAGCCACGAGCAGTACTTC TRBD2 TRBJ2-7 . TRBV5-1
CASSGSLRGGAYEQYF TGTGCCAGCAGTGGTTCGCTGCGGGGCGGGGCCTACGAGCAGTACTTC . TRBJ2-7 . TRBV6-2/TRBV6-3
CASSSGTGNQPQHF TGTGCCAGCAGCTCGGGGACAGGCAATCAGCCCCAGCATTTT TRBD1 TRBJ1-5 few TRBV7-8
CASSQEGGKVEKLFF TGCGCCAGCAGCCAAGAGGGGGGGAAAGTCGAAAAACTGTTTTTT . TRBJ1-4 . TRBV4-3
CASSQGGQGAGYNSPLHF TGTGCCAGCAGCCAAGGTGGACAGGGGGCAGGGTATAATTCACCCCTCCACTTT TRBD1 TRBJ1-6 . TRBV4-2
CASSSPGLPWDEQFF TGTGCCAGCAGTTCGCCGGGACTCCCCTGGGATGAGCAGTTCTTC . TRBJ2-1 once TRBV25-1
CASSLVTEPGNTIYF TGTGCCAGCAGCTTAGTGACTGAGCCTGGAAACACCATATATTTT . TRBJ1-3 . TRBV7-6
CASSIDRWGQQYF TGTGCCAGCAGCATAGACAGGTGGGGACAGCAGTACTTC . TRBJ2-7 . TRBV12-3/TRBV12-4
CASSIWTADLYGYTF TGTGCCAGTAGTATCTGGACAGCCGATCTCTATGGCTACACCTTC . TRBJ1-2 few TRBV19
CASSAQGQAANYGYTF TGCGCCAGCAGCGCCCAGGGTCAGGCTGCTAACTATGGCTACACCTTC . TRBJ1-2 . TRBV4-3
CASSPRDSANQPQHF TGCGCCAGCAGCCCCAGGGACAGCGCAAATCAGCCCCAGCATTTT TRBD1 TRBJ1-5 . TRBV4-1
CASSLSTGDNSPLHF TGTGCCAGCAGCCTCTCGACAGGGGATAATTCACCCCTCCACTTT TRBD1 TRBJ1-6 . TRBV9